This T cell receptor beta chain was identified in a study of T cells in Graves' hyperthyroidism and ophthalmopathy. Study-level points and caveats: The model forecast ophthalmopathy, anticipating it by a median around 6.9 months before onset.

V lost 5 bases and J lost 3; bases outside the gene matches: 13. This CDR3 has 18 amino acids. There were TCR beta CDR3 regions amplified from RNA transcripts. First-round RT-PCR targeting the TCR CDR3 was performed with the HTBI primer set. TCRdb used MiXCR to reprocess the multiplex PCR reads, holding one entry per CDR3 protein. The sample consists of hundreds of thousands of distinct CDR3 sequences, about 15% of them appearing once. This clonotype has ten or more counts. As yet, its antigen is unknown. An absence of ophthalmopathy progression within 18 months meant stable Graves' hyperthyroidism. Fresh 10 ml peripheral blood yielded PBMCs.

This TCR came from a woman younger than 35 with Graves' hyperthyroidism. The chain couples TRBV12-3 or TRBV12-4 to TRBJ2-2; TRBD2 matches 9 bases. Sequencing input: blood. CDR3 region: CASSTQTLAGAHTGELFF. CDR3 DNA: TGTGCCAGCAGTACCCAGACCTTAGCGGGAGCACACACCGGGGAGCTGTTTTTT.